This T cell receptor (beta chain) was documented in a study of T-cell reconstitution after alpha-beta-depleted transplantation in children. Study conclusions and caveats: Diversity and T-cell counts at one year after transplant derived mostly from new T cells. The study reportedly traced alpha-beta T cells about two months after transplant to several hundred expanded graft clones. Surviving recipient T cells and intrathymic progenitors accounted for some patients' high TCRbeta diversity at day 60.

This clonotype turned up a few times. Its specificity is not known. Construction of the TCRbeta library involved unique molecular identifiers. In TCRdb, the PCR reads were re-called with MiXCR into one record per CDR3 protein. The table includes about 150,000 distinct CDR3 sequences, roughly 8.8% detected once. CDR3 length equals 17 residues. Deletions cut 2 bases from V and 0 bases from J, with 14 bases between. CDR1 is LGHNA, CDR2 YSLEER, per germline. The sample here was PBMCs, mostly from graft donor cells, taken 180 days after TCRalphabeta/CD19-depleted stem cell transplant. The clonotype comes from a female patient between 2 and 10 years old who had a stem cell transplant for congenital amegakaryocytic thrombocytopenia, so the T cells may come from the graft donor. The rearrangement joins TRBV4-3 to TRBJ1-3; D remains unclear. CDR3 region: CASSQSTQPLSGNTIYF. CDR3 coding DNA: TGCGCCAGCAGCCAAAGTACTCAGCCACTCTCTGGAAACACCATATATTTT.